One sample yielded the 5 T cell receptor beta chains listed below, sequenced in a study of T cells in Graves' hyperthyroidism and ophthalmopathy. Amplification yielded TCR beta CDR3 regions, with RNA transcripts as the source. HTBI primers were employed in a first-round RT-PCR of the TCR CDR3. TCRdb passed the multiplex PCR reads through MiXCR, listing each CDR3 protein once. The sample has roughly 400,000 distinct CDR3 sequences; 15% to 18% are singletons. Sequencing was done on a sample of blood. The source of these receptors is a woman under 30 with Graves' hyperthyroidism that later progressed to Graves' ophthalmopathy.

This rearrangement joins TRBV20-1 to TRBJ2-3, with 9 bases aligning to TRBD1. Germline CDR1 DFQATT, CDR2 SNEGSKA (reference sequence). The CDR3 has 15 amino acids. With V trimmed by 6 bases and J by 1 base, 8 bases remained unmatched. The CDR3 loop reads CSALTRDRGTDTQYF. In DNA, the CDR3 is TGCAGTGCCCTTACACGGGACAGGGGCACAGATACGCAGTATTTT.

This chain connects TRBV28 to TRBJ1-1, with no clear D. The CDR3 is made up of 13 amino acids. Germline V gives CDR1 MDHEN, CDR2 SYDVKM. Trimming stripped 5 bases from V and 0 bases from J, with 7 bases between. This CDR3 reads CASSPVMNTEAFF. The CDR3 bases are TGTGCCAGCAGTCCCGTTATGAACACTGAAGCTTTCTTT.

This clonotype was found a few times. This rearrangement joins TRBV5-8 to TRBJ1-2; 10 bases are a match to TRBD1. The CDR3 runs to 14 residues. Trimming at V came to 3 bases and at J to 5 bases, leaving 4 bases not matched to a gene. Germline V lookup: CDR1 SGHTS, CDR2 YDEGEE. CDR3 in amino acids: CASSSKGQGYGYTF. In DNA, the CDR3 is TGTGCCAGCAGCTCCAAGGGACAGGGGTATGGCTACACCTTC.

There are many counts of this clonotype. The chain joins TRBV28 to TRBJ2-6, with a tentative D call TRBD2 (5 bases). CDR3 length: 16 residues. Germline assignment: CDR1 MDHEN and CDR2 SYDVKM. V lost 10 bases, J lost 0 bases, and 16 bases lay in between. The CDR3 protein is CATKLGSLSGANVLTF. DNA for the CDR3: TGTGCCACCAAACTAGGGAGCCTCTCTGGGGCCAACGTCCTGACTTTC.

This clonotype was seen many times. The CDR3 loop reads CASSLGTADETQYF. CDR3 DNA sequence: TGTGCCAGCAGCTTGGGGACAGCGGACGAGACCCAGTACTTC. This chain connects TRBV7-9 to TRBJ2-5; 7 nucleotides line up with TRBD1. This CDR3 comprises 14 residues. Germline loops: CDR1 SEHNR, CDR2 FQNEAQ (reference sequence). With 3 bases clipped from V and 5 bases from J, the junction kept 6 bases outside the gene matches.